This T cell receptor beta chain originates from a study of T cells expressing NK-cell markers. General study findings and limits: These clonotypes additionally ranked first within the CD3+CD56-NKG2C+ fraction of a handful of donors. Dominant NKG2C+ clonotypes accounted for about 1.0-8% of CD8+ T cells in a handful of donors.

Notes on this clonotype: Its antigen is not identified.

TCRdb reprocessed the 5' RACE reads and reports one entry per CDR3 protein, with no DNA. This sample's table has some 440,000 distinct CDR3 sequences. The CDR3 contains 14 residues. The origin of this receptor is a woman aged 45 to 65 in good health. The chain carries TRBV12-3 or TRBV12-4 and TRBJ1-4. What was sequenced was blood T cells: a sorted CD56 or NKG2C T cell subset, CD4+ or CD8+ T cells, or bulk PBMC T cells (not recorded which). Here the CDR3 reads CASSIPPSGEKLFF.